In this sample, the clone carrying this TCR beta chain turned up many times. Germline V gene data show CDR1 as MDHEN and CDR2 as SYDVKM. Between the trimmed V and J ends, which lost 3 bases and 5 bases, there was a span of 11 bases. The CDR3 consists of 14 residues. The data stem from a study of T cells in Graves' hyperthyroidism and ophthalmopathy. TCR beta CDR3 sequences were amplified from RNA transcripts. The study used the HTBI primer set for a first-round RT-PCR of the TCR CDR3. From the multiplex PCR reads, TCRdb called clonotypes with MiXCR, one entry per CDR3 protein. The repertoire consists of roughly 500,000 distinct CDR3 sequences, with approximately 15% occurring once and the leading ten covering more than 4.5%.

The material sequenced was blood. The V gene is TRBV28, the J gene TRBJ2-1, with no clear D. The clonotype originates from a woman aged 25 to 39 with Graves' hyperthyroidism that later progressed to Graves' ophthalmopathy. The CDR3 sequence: CASSFAYTHNEQFF. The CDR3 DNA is TGTGCCAGCAGTTTCGCGTACACACACAATGAGCAGTTCTTC. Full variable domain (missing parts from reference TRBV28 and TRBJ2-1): DVKVTQSSRYLVKRTGEKVFLECVQDMDHENMFWYRQDPGLGLRLIYFSYDVKMKEKGDIPEGYSVSREKKERFSLILESASTNQTSMYLCASSFAYTHNEQFFGPGTRLTVL.